These 10 T cell receptor beta chains were sequenced from one sample in a study of cytomegalovirus exposure and HLA in healthy donors listed by TCRdb under 2017. Libraries were constructed by the immunoSEQ multiplex PCR assay. The multiplex PCR relied on a mix of 60 forward primers for TCR Vbeta segments and 13 reverse primers for TCR Jbeta segments. TCRdb provides this immuneACCESS table in a form limited to in-frame rearrangements. Some clones are lacking; in checked studies, under half of them reflect an unresolved V gene, and why the rest are absent is not known. This sample gives under 200,000 clones in total; 77% of them show up just once. Approximately 2.9% of the sample is held by the ten biggest clonotypes. Material: PBMCs. These receptors were obtained from a woman in her thirties or forties in good health and CMV-seropositive.

This chain joins TRBV18 and TRBJ1-6; 7 bases line up with TRBD1. The V segment lost 6 bases and the J segment 5 bases; nucleotides outside the gene matches: 7. The CDR3 is 15 amino acids. The germline V gene has CDR1 KGHSH and CDR2 LQKENI. CDR3 sequence: CASSVRQGDNSPLHF. The CDR3, as DNA: TGTGCCAGCTCCGTCCGACAGGGTGATAATTCACCCCTCCACTTT. Looking up the rest from reference TRBV18 and TRBJ1-6 gives the full variable domain: NAGVMQNPRHLVRRRGQEARLRCSPMKGHSHVYWYRQLPEEGLKFMVYLQKENIIDESGMPKERFSAEFPKEGPSILRIQQVVRGDSAAYFCASSVRQGDNSPLHFGNGTRLTVT.

The V gene is TRBV18, the J gene TRBJ1-3; possible D gene TRBD1, 5 bases. From germline, CDR1 is KGHSH and CDR2 LQKENI. The CDR3 has 16 residues. V was shortened by 5 bases and J by 9 bases, with 23 bases between the two germline ends. Here the CDR3 DNA reads TGTGCCAGCTCAACCACCGTACAGGCCCCATTAACCACCATATATTTT. Protein product: CASSTTVQAPLTTIYF.

The gene calls are TRBV5-1 and TRBJ2-7; 9 positions match TRBD1. The germline CDR1 and CDR2 sequences are SGHRS and YFSETQ. This CDR3 comprises 16 residues. Trimming took 4 bases from V and 5 from J; bases not matched to a gene: 13. CDR3 sequence reads: CASSLDRDRVVHEQYF. The CDR3 coding sequence is TGCGCCAGCAGCCTAGATCGGGACAGGGTCGTCCACGAGCAGTACTTC.

The rearrangement links TRBV6-6 to TRBJ2-5; 9 bases align to TRBD1. Germline CDR1 is MNHNY and CDR2 is SVGAGI (reference sequence). V lost 4 bases to trimming and J lost 5 bases; unmatched junction nucleotides: 5. This CDR3 is built from 14 residues. The CDR3 sequence is CASSSQGAAETQYF. The CDR3 DNA follows: TGTGCCAGCAGTTCACAGGGGGCCGCGGAGACCCAGTACTTC.

The chain employs TRBV7-8 and TRBJ2-7; 7 bases fit TRBD2. CDR3 size: 18 residues. J lost 1 base, V lost 2 bases, and 14 bases had no gene match. The germline gives CDR1 SGHVS, CDR2 FQNEAQ. DNA for the CDR3: TGTGCCAGCAGCTTAAACGTCCCAGCTGGGGGGGGATCCTACGAGCAGTACTTC. This encodes CASSLNVPAGGGSYEQYF.

This clone was counted ten times or more. The chain carries TRBV28 and TRBJ1-5; a weak D match, TRBD1 (5 bases). CDR3 length: 15 residues. Trimming pared 6 bases from V and 6 bases from J, leaving 18 bases between. Germline V lookup: CDR1 MDHEN, CDR2 SYDVKM. In DNA, the CDR3 is TGTGCCAGCAGGCCGCTTTTGGGGGGGGGTCAGCCCCAGCATTTT. Its protein product is CASRPLLGGGQPQHF.

This chain connects TRBV6-5 to TRBJ1-2, with no clear D. The CDR3 contains 15 residues. CDR1 and CDR2 from the germline V gene are MNHEY and SVGAGI. Deletions cut 5 bases from V and 6 bases from J, with 19 bases between. The CDR3 region is CASSPGSSGSHGYTF. In nucleotides, the CDR3 is TGTGCCAGCAGTCCCGGGTCCTCCGGGAGTCATGGCTACACCTTC.

This clone appeared a few times. CDR3 amino acids: CASSLTEYGYTF. Here the CDR3 DNA reads TGTGCCAGCAGTCTAACGGAGTATGGCTACACCTTC. This chain joins TRBV6-6 and TRBJ1-2; D is undetermined. There are 12 residues in the CDR3. Germline assignment: CDR1 MNHNY and CDR2 SVGAGI (reference sequence). The V end lost 5 bases, the J end lost 5 bases, and 9 bases lay between the germline ends.

The V gene is TRBV18, the J gene TRBJ2-5; D perhaps matches TRBD1 (5 bases). The J call may be faulty, since TRBJ2-7 better matches the DNA end. Germline V gene sequence: CDR1 KGHSH, CDR2 LQKENI. The CDR3 length is 13 residues. CDR3 protein: CASSPTRAYEQYF. The CDR3 bases are TGTGCCAGCTCACCGACCAGGGCCTACGAGCAGTACTTC.

The V call is TRBV7-2, the J call TRBJ2-3; the match to TRBD2 covers 9 bases. The CDR3 has 15 residues. With V trimmed by 1 base and J by 4 bases, 3 bases remained unmatched. Looked up from germline, CDR1 is SGHTA and CDR2 is FQGNSA. The CDR3 reads CASSLDSGSSDTQYF. DNA of the CDR3: TGTGCCAGCAGCTTAGATAGCGGGAGTTCAGATACGCAGTATTTT. The full variable domain, its missing parts supplied by reference TRBV7-2 and TRBJ2-3, is GAGVSQSPSNKVTEKGKDVELRCDPISGHTALYWYRQSLGQGLEFLIYFQGNSAPDKSGLPSDRFSAERTGGSVSTLTIQRTQQEDSAVYLCASSLDSGSSDTQYFGPGTRLTVL.